Presented here are 11 T cell receptor beta chains from one specimen sequenced in a study of response to subunit inactivated influenza vaccine. TCRdb analysed the RT-PCR reads with MiXCR anew, one entry per CDR3 protein. The sample includes under 850,000 distinct CDR3 sequences, approximately 17% of them seen just once. Sample: PBMCs from blood, taken 5 days after vaccination. All receptors derive from a man in his forties or fifties who received an inactivated influenza vaccine.

The chain recombines TRBV24-1 with TRBJ2-6; TRBD1 might be the D (5 bases). This CDR3 is built from 16 residues. Trimming removed 2 bases from V and 1 base from J, with 8 bases in between. Germline V gives CDR1 KGHDR, CDR2 SFDVKD. CDR3 region: CATSDYRRSGANVLTF. In DNA form, the CDR3 reads TGTGCCACCAGTGATTACAGGCGATCTGGGGCCAACGTCCTGACTTTC.

This clonotype was seen only once. The chain links TRBV4-3 to TRBJ2-1; a possible D gene is TRBD1 (5 bases). Trimming removed 3 bases at V and 8 bases at J, with 11 bases between. The CDR3 spans 13 residues. Germline-derived CDR1 and CDR2 are LGHNA and YSLEER. In DNA form, the CDR3 reads TGCGCCAGCAGCCACAGGACACGTGATGAGCAGTTCTTC. This codes for CASSHRTRDEQFF.

This clonotype turned up a few times. The rearrangement uses TRBV29-1 and TRBJ2-5, with D perhaps matching TRBD1 or TRBD2 (5 bases each). V dropped 0 bases and J dropped 7 bases, with 12 bases sitting between them. Germline CDR1 reads SQVTM; CDR2 reads ANQGSEA. The CDR3 has 13 residues. The chain's CDR3 is CSVEDSGGWTQYF. In DNA form, the CDR3 reads TGCAGCGTTGAAGATTCTGGGGGTTGGACCCAGTACTTC. The variable domain in full, completed from reference TRBV29-1 and TRBJ2-5, reads SAVISQKPSRDICQRGTSLTIQCQVDSQVTMMFWYRQQPGQSLTLIATANQGSEATYESGFVIDKFPISRPNLTFSTLTVSNMSPEDSSIYLCSVEDSGGWTQYFGPGTRLLVL.

This clonotype was detected a few times. Here the CDR3 reads CSVGESGGNTIYF. CDR3 sequence (DNA): TGCAGCGTTGGGGAGTCCGGTGGAAACACCATATATTTT. The chain combines TRBV29-1 with TRBJ1-3; D gene uncertain. Germline V gene sequence: CDR1 SQVTM, CDR2 ANQGSEA. V was trimmed by 4 bases and J by 3 bases, leaving 10 bases between them. CDR3 length: 13 amino acids.

The rearrangement joins TRBV2 to TRBJ2-3, with a tentative D call TRBD2 (6 bases). Between the trimmed V and J ends, which lost 3 bases and 0 bases, there was a span of 10 bases. CDR3 size: 15 residues. Germline CDR1 reads SNHLY; CDR2 reads FYNNEI. The CDR3 loop reads CASSEGGLSTDTQYF. The CDR3 DNA reads as TGTGCCAGCAGTGAGGGGGGACTTAGCACAGATACGCAGTATTTT.

This clonotype came up many times. The V and J genes are TRBV11-2 and TRBJ1-5, with D possibly being TRBD1 (5 bases). V lost 4 bases and J lost 7, with 11 bases in between. This CDR3 is built from 13 residues. Germline lookup yields CDR1 SGHAT and CDR2 FQNNGV. CDR3 in DNA: TGTGCCAGCAGCTGGGGGACCGAACAGCCCCAGCATTTT. It codes for CASSWGTEQPQHF.

The rearrangement uses TRBV20-1 and TRBJ2-3; 7 bases line up with TRBD2. The V gene end was trimmed by 3 bases and the J gene end by 1 base; junction bases not matched to a gene: 4. The germline gives CDR1 DFQATT, CDR2 SNEGSKA (reference sequence). CDR3 size: 14 residues. The CDR3, as DNA: TGCAGTGCTAGGTGGGGGAGGGGCACAGATACGCAGTATTTT. Its protein product is CSARWGRGTDTQYF.

Note on this clonotype: The junction differs from germline at one of its ends, possibly a read error. This sequence joins TRBV4-3 and TRBJ2-1; possibly TRBD2 for D (5 bases). This CDR3 is 16 amino acids long. Germline CDR1 and CDR2: LGHNA and YSLEER. The CDR3 protein is CASSQERRDSYSEQFF. CDR3 DNA: TGCGCCAGCAGCCAAGAACGTCGGGATAGCTACAGTGAGCAGTTCTTC.

The genes are TRBV4-3 and TRBJ2-1; 8 bases align to TRBD2. The trim removed 5 bases at V and 4 bases at J, leaving 7 bases unmatched. Per germline, CDR1 LGHNA and CDR2 YSLEER. This CDR3 comprises 15 residues. Here the CDR3 DNA reads TGCGCCAGCAGCGATTACGGGGGGGGATACAATGAGCAGTTCTTC. Its translation is CASSDYGGGYNEQFF.

The count of this clonotype is one. This rearrangement joins TRBV4-1 to TRBJ2-7, with D tentatively TRBD1 (6 bases). Germline CDR1 reads MGHRA; CDR2 reads YSYEKL. This CDR3 comprises 13 residues. The V gene lost 5 bases and the J gene lost 2 bases, with 10 bases spanning the gap. The CDR3 is CASSAAGAYEQYF. In DNA form, the CDR3 reads TGCGCCAGCAGCGCTGCAGGGGCCTACGAGCAGTACTTC.

The genes are TRBV27 and TRBJ2-1; tentative D call: TRBD2 (5 bases). V was cut by 8 bases and J by 4 bases, with 18 bases left in between. This CDR3 comprises 15 residues. The germline gives CDR1 MNHEY, CDR2 SMNVEV (reference sequence). CDR3 sequence: CASWAGRFLYNEQFF. The CDR3 bases are TGTGCCAGCTGGGCGGGCCGATTCTTATACAATGAGCAGTTCTTC.